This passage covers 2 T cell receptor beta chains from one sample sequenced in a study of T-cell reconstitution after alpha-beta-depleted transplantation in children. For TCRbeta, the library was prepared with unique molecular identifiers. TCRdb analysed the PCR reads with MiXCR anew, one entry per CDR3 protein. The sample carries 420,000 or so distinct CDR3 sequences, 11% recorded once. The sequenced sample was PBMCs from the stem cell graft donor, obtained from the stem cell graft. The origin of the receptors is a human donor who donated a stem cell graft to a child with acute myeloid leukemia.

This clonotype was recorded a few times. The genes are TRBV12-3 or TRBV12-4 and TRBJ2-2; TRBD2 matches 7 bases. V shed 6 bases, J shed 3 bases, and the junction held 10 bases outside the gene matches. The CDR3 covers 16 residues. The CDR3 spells CASRPSPAGDTGELFF. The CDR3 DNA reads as TGTGCCAGCAGACCAAGTCCCGCGGGAGACACCGGGGAGCTGTTTTTT.

The CDR3 region has the DNA TGTGCCAGCAGCTCGCATTCGGGGCTAGCGGAGGCAGATACGCAGTATTTT. Amino acid sequence: CASSSHSGLAEADTQYF. This rearrangement joins TRBV7-9 to TRBJ2-3; 7 nucleotides match TRBD2. This CDR3 has 17 amino acids. The V gene's germline CDR1 is SEHNR and CDR2 FQNEAQ (reference sequence). Germline trimming cut 4 bases from V and 4 bases from J; bases unmatched to any gene: 14.